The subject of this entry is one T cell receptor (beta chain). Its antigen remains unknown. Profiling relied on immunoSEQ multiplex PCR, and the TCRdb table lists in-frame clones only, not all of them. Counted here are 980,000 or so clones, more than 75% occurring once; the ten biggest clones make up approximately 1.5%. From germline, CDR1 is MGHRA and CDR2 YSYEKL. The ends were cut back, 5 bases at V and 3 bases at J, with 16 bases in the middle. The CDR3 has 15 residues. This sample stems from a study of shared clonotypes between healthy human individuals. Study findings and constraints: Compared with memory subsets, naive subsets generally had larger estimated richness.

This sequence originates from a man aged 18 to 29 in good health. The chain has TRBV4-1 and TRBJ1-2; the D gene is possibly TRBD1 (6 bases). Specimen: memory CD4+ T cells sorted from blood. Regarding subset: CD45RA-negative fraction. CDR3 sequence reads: CASSLGAGGDYGYTF. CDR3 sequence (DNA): TGCGCCAGCAGCTTGGGGGCAGGTGGGGACTATGGCTACACCTTC.